The clone carrying this T cell receptor (beta chain) was detected a few times. The antigen remains unidentified. Germline-derived CDR1 and CDR2 are MNHEY and SVGAGI. V was shortened by 0 bases and J by 4 bases, with 12 bases between the two germline ends. The CDR3 runs to 15 residues. The sample belongs to a study of T-cell reconstitution after alpha-beta-depleted transplantation in children. General study findings and limits: One year post-transplant, T-cell counts and diversity were largely derived from T cells produced anew. Surviving recipient T cells and thymic progenitors accounted for the high day-60 TCRbeta diversity observed in some patients. Reportedly, alpha-beta T cells present about two months post-transplant originated from several hundred expanded clones of graft origin.

Construction of the TCRbeta library involved unique molecular identifiers. From the PCR reads, TCRdb called clonotypes with MiXCR, one entry per CDR3 protein. Of fewer than 1 million distinct CDR3 sequences listed, 15% to 20% were seen once; the top ten hold just under 5%. This receptor was identified in a male patient aged 10 to 17 who had a stem cell transplant for acute lymphoblastic leukemia, so the T cells may come from the graft donor. Sequencing used PBMCs, mostly from graft donor cells, obtained 360 days after TCRalphabeta/CD19-depleted stem cell transplant. The chain recombines TRBV6-5 with TRBJ1-2; no firm D call. CDR3: CASSYSKSPVYGYTF. The CDR3 nucleotides are TGTGCCAGCAGTTACTCGAAGTCGCCCGTCTATGGCTACACCTTC.